A single sample gave rise to the 27 T cell receptor beta chains below, sequenced in a study of Ad26.COV2.S vaccination and SARS-CoV-2 variants (dated by TCRdb to 2020 to 2022). According to the study, the label for this sample's treatment or condition signals: 15 to 20 received Ad26.COV2.S at low or high dose, single or two shots; 5 received placebo; per-sample allocation not given. Repertoires of vaccine and placebo recipients were sequenced from samples collected on day 63 after the first injection. Library generation was performed with the immunoSEQ multiplex PCR assay. The immuneACCESS repertoire file appears here via TCRdb, limited to in-frame rearrangements. These files lack a portion of the clones; in checked studies, under half of the deficit traces to unresolved V genes, and the cause of the others is not known. The sample includes roughly 460,000 clones, with approximately 90% observed a single time. Of the sample, approximately 1.7% falls within the top ten clones.

Material: peripheral blood, obtained in a trial of Ad26.COV2.S vaccine versus placebo. Every receptor here comes from a person between 18 and 60 years old who received the Ad26.COV2.S COVID-19 vaccine or a placebo.

The gene calls are TRBV7-9 and TRBJ1-4; TRBD1 aligns across 9 bases. V shed 4 bases and J 2 bases; nucleotides not matched to a gene: 2. The CDR3 length is 15 residues. Germline V CDR1 and CDR2: SEHNR, FQNEAQ (reference sequence). CDR3 amino acids: CASSSGQGTNEKLFF. For the CDR3, the DNA is TGTGCCAGCAGCTCCGGACAGGGGACTAATGAAAAACTGTTTTTT.

The gene calls are TRBV5-6 and TRBJ1-1; 8 bases map to TRBD1. With 6 bases clipped from V and 5 bases from J, the junction kept 6 bases outside the gene matches. Germline CDR1 SGHDT, CDR2 YYEEEE. This CDR3 is built from 13 residues. The CDR3 here is CASTRTGRTEAFF. Here the CDR3 DNA reads TGTGCCAGCACTAGGACAGGGAGGACTGAAGCTTTCTTT.

The chain combines TRBV5-5 with TRBJ1-4, with 7 bases lining up with TRBD1. CDR1 is SGHKS and CDR2 is YYEKEE in the germline V gene (reference sequence). V dropped 5 bases and J dropped 8; count of bases not matched to a gene: 21. The CDR3 is 18 amino acids. CDR3 DNA: TGTGCCAGCAGACCTCGAGACTTCCAACAGGGGTTGGGGGAAAAACTGTTTTTT. It is translated as CASRPRDFQQGLGEKLFF.

The chain joins TRBV28 to TRBJ2-1, with 10 bases identical to TRBD1. The germline V gene has CDR1 MDHEN and CDR2 SYDVKM. The CDR3 loop spans 16 amino acids. V dropped 6 bases and J dropped 6; count of bases not matched to a gene: 11. The CDR3 nucleotides are TGTGCCAGCAGACCAATTGGACAGGGGGTTTTCAATGAGCAGTTCTTC. It encodes CASRPIGQGVFNEQFF.

The genes are TRBV11-2 and TRBJ1-6; D is unclear. Germline CDR1 SGHAT, CDR2 FQNNGV. The V gene lost 5 bases and the J gene lost 7 bases, with 15 bases spanning the gap. The CDR3 contains 15 residues. CDR3 in amino acids: CASSPFSAPNSPLHF. Here the CDR3 DNA reads TGTGCCAGCAGCCCTTTCTCCGCCCCGAATTCACCCCTCCACTTT.

This clone was observed a handful of times. The gene calls are TRBV14 and TRBJ1-3; unclear D gene. Looked up from germline, CDR1 is SGHDN and CDR2 is FVKESK. V lost 2 bases and J lost 0, with 11 bases in between. The CDR3 totals 16 residues. CDR3 region: CASSQIGRISGNTIYF. The CDR3 DNA reads TGTGCCAGCAGCCAAATTGGGCGGATCTCTGGAAACACCATATATTTT.

The chain employs TRBV19 and TRBJ1-5, with a weak D call TRBD1 (5 bases). This CDR3 is 14 amino acids long. Germline V gene data show CDR1 as LNHDA and CDR2 as SQIVND (reference sequence). Between the trimmed V and J ends, which lost 3 bases and 3 bases, there was a span of 9 bases. The CDR3, as DNA: TGTGCCAGTAGTATTCGGGACGACAATCAGCCCCAGCATTTT. Protein: CASSIRDDNQPQHF.

The rearrangement uses TRBV7-8 and TRBJ2-7; TRBD1 matches at 7 bases. The CDR3 extends over 14 amino acids. CDR1 is SGHVS and CDR2 is FQNEAQ in the germline V gene. Unmatched junction bases numbered 9, after V lost 5 bases and J lost 5 bases. The CDR3 nucleotides are TGTGCCAGCAGCGAAGGGACAGCGTACAACGAGCAGTACTTC. This translates into CASSEGTAYNEQYF.

J is TRBJ2-2 and V is TRBV24-1, with D possibly being TRBD2 (6 bases). Trimming took off 5 bases at V and 6 bases at J, with 9 bases between the two ends. The CDR3 consists of 13 residues. The germline V gene has CDR1 KGHDR and CDR2 SFDVKD. As DNA, the CDR3 is TGTGCCACCAGTGCGGAGGGACCCGGGGAGCTGTTTTTT. Translated, it gives CATSAEGPGELFF.

V usage is TRBV4-1 and J usage is TRBJ1-5; D uncertain. In germline, CDR1 is MGHRA, CDR2 YSYEKL. This CDR3 has 15 residues. V was trimmed by 1 base and J by 0 bases, leaving 7 bases between them. CDR3 coding DNA: TGCGCCAGCAGCCAAGGGCCAGTTAGCAATCAGCCCCAGCATTTT. Its translation: CASSQGPVSNQPQHF.

The CDR3 coding sequence is TGTGCCAGCAGGAATCGGGCCGCCTACGAGCAGTACTTC. This translates into CASRNRAAYEQYF. V gene TRBV2 combines with J gene TRBJ2-7, with D unresolved. Germline CDR1 is SNHLY and CDR2 is FYNNEI. The V end was cut by 6 bases, the J end by 2 bases, with 11 bases between. This CDR3 has 13 residues.

The CDR3 nucleotides read TGTGCCAGCAGTGAAGGACAGGGATATGGCTACACCTTC. It encodes CASSEGQGYGYTF. The rearrangement links TRBV2 to TRBJ1-2; 7 bases are shared with TRBD1. CDR3 length: 13 residues. The J segment lost 5 bases and the V segment lost 1 base, leaving 1 base of the junction unmatched. From germline, CDR1 is SNHLY and CDR2 FYNNEI.

This clone was counted once. The V gene is TRBV28, the J gene TRBJ1-2; 7 nucleotides align to TRBD1. The length of the CDR3 is 16 residues. With 5 bases clipped from V and 3 bases from J, the junction kept 12 bases outside the gene matches. From germline, CDR1 is MDHEN and CDR2 SYDVKM. CDR3 in DNA: TGTGCCAGCAGTACGCCCGGGACAGCGAGGGACTATGGCTACACCTTC. Residues: CASSTPGTARDYGYTF.

The chain recombines TRBV29-1 with TRBJ1-6; D may be TRBD1 (6 bases). The V end lost 6 bases, the J end lost 7 bases, and 25 bases lay between the germline ends. The CDR3 totals 17 residues. Germline V gene sequence: CDR1 SQVTM, CDR2 ANQGSEA. Written as DNA, the CDR3 is TGCAGCGTGGGGGAGCCGGGACAAACATCATCCAATTCACCCCTCCACTTT. Translating it yields CSVGEPGQTSSNSPLHF.

This clone was seen only once. The chain has TRBV11-2 and TRBJ2-3; 8 bases align to TRBD2. V lost 3 bases and J lost 1; bases outside the gene matches: 3. Germline V gene lookup returns CDR1 SGHAT and CDR2 FQNNGV. This CDR3 contains 15 residues. The CDR3 reads CASSFLTSGTDTQYF. In nucleotides, the CDR3 is TGTGCCAGCAGCTTTCTGACTAGCGGCACAGATACGCAGTATTTT.

This clone appeared a single time. The chain recombines TRBV5-4 with TRBJ1-1; D gene unclear. Germline V gene sequence: CDR1 SGHNT, CDR2 YYREEE (reference sequence). The V gene lost 5 bases and the J gene lost 0 bases, with 14 bases spanning the gap. The CDR3 length is 15 residues. CDR3 protein: CASSSGFSMNTEAFF. The CDR3 nucleotides are TGTGCCAGCAGTTCAGGATTCTCTATGAACACTGAAGCTTTCTTT. The full variable domain, with the rest looked up from reference TRBV5-4 and TRBJ1-1, is ETGVTQSPTHLIKTRGQQVTLRCSSQSGHNTVSWYQQALGQGPQFIFQYYREEENGRGNFPPRFSGLQFPNYSSELNVNALELDDSALYLCASSSGFSMNTEAFFGQGTRLTVV.

This sequence joins TRBV18 and TRBJ2-3; 7 bases agree with TRBD2. This CDR3 comprises 16 residues. The V segment lost 4 bases and the J segment 1 base; nucleotides outside the gene matches: 8. From germline, CDR1 is KGHSH and CDR2 LQKENI. CDR3: CASSHPGTIRTDTQYF. The CDR3 bases are TGTGCCAGCTCACACCCGGGGACTATACGCACAGATACGCAGTATTTT. Variable domain in full (rest from reference TRBV18 and TRBJ2-3): NAGVMQNPRHLVRRRGQEARLRCSPMKGHSHVYWYRQLPEEGLKFMVYLQKENIIDESGMPKERFSAEFPKEGPSILRIQQVVRGDSAAYFCASSHPGTIRTDTQYFGPGTRLTVL.

The rearrangement uses TRBV28 and TRBJ1-4; the match to TRBD1 covers 12 bases. In germline, CDR1 is MDHEN, CDR2 SYDVKM. CDR3 size: 16 residues. Trimming removed 3 bases from V and 3 bases from J; junction bases left unmatched: 2. CDR3 loop: CASSLGQGAPNEKLFF. CDR3 in DNA: TGTGCCAGCAGTTTGGGACAGGGGGCGCCTAATGAAAAACTGTTTTTT.

This clone has just a few counts. This CDR3 reads CASSQDLSGGTYGYTF. As DNA, the CDR3 is TGTGCCAGCAGCCAAGATTTGTCAGGGGGTACCTATGGCTACACCTTC. V gene TRBV4-2 combines with J gene TRBJ1-2; 7 bases line up with TRBD1. The CDR3 consists of 16 residues. The germline CDR1 and CDR2 sequences are LGHNA and YNFKEQ. Trimming at V came to 0 bases and at J to 4 bases, leaving 8 bases not matched to a gene.

This clone was observed once. CDR3 amino acids: CASSYSMTTDTQYF. DNA of the CDR3: TGTGCCAGCAGTTACTCTATGACGACAGATACGCAGTATTTT. The rearrangement links TRBV6-5 to TRBJ2-3, with D unresolved. Germline V gives CDR1 MNHEY, CDR2 SVGAGI. This CDR3 region has 14 residues. V was shortened by 0 bases and J by 3 bases, with 7 bases between the two germline ends.

The chain uses TRBV7-9 and TRBJ2-3, with D unclear. Germline assignment: CDR1 SEHNR and CDR2 FQNEAQ (reference sequence). Between the trimmed V and J ends, which lost 4 bases and 9 bases, there was a span of 8 bases. The CDR3 is made up of 11 amino acids. The CDR3 bases are TGTGCCAGCAGCTCCAGTATAACGCAGTATTTT. It translates to CASSSSITQYF.

The genes are TRBV9 and TRBJ1-1, with D perhaps matching TRBD1 (5 bases). CDR3 size: 14 residues. Trimming shortened V by 0 bases and J by 5 bases, and 11 bases separated the two germline ends. CDR1 is SGDLS, CDR2 YYNGEE, per germline. DNA for the CDR3: TGTGCCAGCAGCGTAGCTTCGGGGGGTACTGAAGCTTTCTTT. The encoded protein is CASSVASGGTEAFF.

The J gene is TRBJ2-5, the V gene TRBV19, with 8 bases matching TRBD1. The V segment lost 7 bases and the J segment 6 bases; nucleotides outside the gene matches: 1. The germline CDR1 and CDR2 sequences are LNHDA and SQIVND (reference sequence). The CDR3 totals 11 residues. CDR3 region: CASNRGKTQYF. The CDR3 coding sequence is TGTGCCAGTAACAGGGGGAAGACCCAGTACTTC.

This sequence joins TRBV3-1 (or the pseudogene TRBV3-2) and TRBJ1-6; TRBD1 aligns across 7 bases. The junction had 7 bases not matched to a gene; V was cut back by 4 bases and J by 4 bases. This CDR3 comprises 16 residues. Germline assignment: CDR1 LGHDT and CDR2 YNNKEL (reference sequence). The CDR3 is CASSPTPGGYNSPLHF. CDR3 nucleotides: TGTGCCAGCAGCCCTACCCCAGGGGGGTATAATTCACCCCTCCACTTT.

The chain carries TRBV5-4 and TRBJ2-7; possibly TRBD1 for D (6 bases). This CDR3 has 16 amino acids. The V gene lost 0 bases and the J gene lost 4 bases, with 17 bases spanning the gap. The germline gives CDR1 SGHNT, CDR2 YYREEE (reference sequence). CDR3 sequence: CASSLGDTTRAYEQYF. The CDR3, as DNA: TGTGCCAGCAGCTTGGGGGACACCACCCGGGCATACGAGCAGTACTTC.

V usage is TRBV7-3 and J usage is TRBJ2-1; 10 nucleotides align to TRBD2. The CDR3 spans 19 residues. The V gene end was trimmed by 4 bases and the J gene end by 0 bases; junction bases not matched to a gene: 12. Germline loops: CDR1 SGHTA, CDR2 FQGTGA. CDR3 loop: CASSSRRASGGASYNEQFF. The DNA for the CDR3 is TGTGCCAGCAGCTCCCGCCGGGCTAGCGGGGGTGCCTCCTACAATGAGCAGTTCTTC.

V usage is TRBV30 and J usage is TRBJ2-3; tentatively, D is TRBD1 (5 bases). The CDR3 runs to 15 residues. V was clipped by 0 bases and J by 0 bases, with 10 bases between them. Germline V gene data show CDR1 as GTSNPN and CDR2 as SVGIG (reference sequence). In DNA, the CDR3 is TGTGCCTGGAGTGTAGGGGCACCGAGCACAGATACGCAGTATTTT. This translates into CAWSVGAPSTDTQYF.